This record covers a single T cell receptor beta chain. The specificity of this receptor is unknown. No base quality values were provided; no much bigger clone lies one nucleotide off. This specimen's time point label, per the study, means: pre-treatment sample, taken before nivolumab and TIL therapy. Between October 2017 and early 2020, a dual-center phase I trial enrolled adults who had stage 4 NSCLC. The samples were obtained from a phase I trial that was single-arm and open-label and tested tumor-infiltrating lymphocyte therapy combined with nivolumab in advanced non-small cell lung cancer. Blood mononuclear cells were isolated from EDTA tubes by Ficoll gradient and were snap-frozen as pellets, and DNA was extracted with a Qiagen mini-prep kit. The sample belongs to a study of TIL therapy for anti-PD-1-resistant metastatic lung cancer (dated by TCRdb to the early 2020s). General notes on the study: Tumors were harvested before any PD-1/PD-L1 blockade; patients then received nivolumab, and those progressing received lymphodepletion, expanded TIL infusion and IL-2. Among the enrolled patients, the median age was roughly 55 years (range roughly 35-80), and the median tumor PD-L1 proportion score was around 5.6%. The cohort was predominantly lung adenocarcinoma, with several EGFR-mutant and two ALK-rearranged tumors, and half of patients were current or former smokers. A median non-synonymous tumor mutation burden of under 1.9 mutations per megabase was determined across the cohort by whole-exome sequencing. T cell receptor beta sequencing of tumor and peripheral blood served to follow clonotypes across the tumor, the expanded TIL product, and serial blood samples.

TCR beta CDR3 regions were amplified from genomic DNA with the immunoSEQ v3 hsTCRB kit using bias-controlled multiplex PCR. An Illumina NextSeq 500 was used to sequence the TCR libraries, reaching approximately 2 million read pairs at survey level or roughly 5-6.5 million at deep level. Per the authors' processing: Clonality was reported by immunoSEQ Analyzer software, which also assigned V, D and J genes and filtered out non-productive sequences. Repertoires were compared using productive Simpson clonality and Morisita overlap index of productive TRB rearrangements between infused TIL and blood. The absolute count of a clonotype in blood was estimated by multiplying the lymphocyte count by the CD3+ fraction and by the productive frequency of the clone. TCRdb carries this immuneACCESS record with in-frame sequences only. Its versions omit some clonotypes, under half of them owing to an unresolved V gene in the studies checked, with the rest unexplained. D and trimming were read from the DNA, whereas the V and J calls and clone size are those reported in that table. This sample lists about 59,000 clones; approximately 78% were detected once. Just under 3% of the sample is taken by the ten largest.

From the cysteine through the phenylalanine, the CDR3 covers 13 amino acids. Only the CDR3 part of the read is kept: 39 bases, read in frame from the first base. V and J lose 3 bases and 3 bases, and a span of 7 bases separates them. General conclusions and limits of the study: The baseline peripheral repertoire was partially replaced by infused TIL clonotypes, which then decayed over months, and persistence showed no apparent association with response. The study protocol defined all tumor marker inferences as exploratory. Generalizability was limited because the cohort was highly selected, with more treatment-naive, never-smoker and oncogene-addicted patients included than is typical.

The rearranged segments are TRBV12-3 or TRBV12-4 and TRBJ2-3, with an unclear D gene assignment. The sample here was blood, taken at baseline. The origin of this receptor is a person between 30 and 79 years old with non-small cell lung cancer. CDR3 protein: CASSFVLTDTQYF. The DNA reads TGTGCCAGCAGTTTTGTACTAACAGATACGCAGTATTTT.